The 9 T cell receptor beta chains in this list originate from one sample, sequenced in a study of shared clonotypes between healthy human individuals. The repertoire was sequenced with immunoSEQ multiplex PCR; TCRdb's copy has only in-frame clones and lacks some. The sample consists of 1,100,000 or so clones, around 78% of them appearing once. Sample: memory CD4+ T cells from PBMCs. As for subset: CD45RA-negative fraction. The receptors derive from a man between 18 and 29 years old in good health. Some clones in this sample may be carry-over from other donors' samples.

A word on this clone: One junction end does not reproduce the germline sequence, and a read error may be involved. The V gene is TRBV7-2, the J gene TRBJ1-3, with 7 bases aligning to TRBD1. The length of the CDR3 is 17 residues. CDR1 is SGHTA and CDR2 is FQGNSA in the germline V gene. The CDR3 sequence: CASSLRGGQNSGNTIYF. The CDR3 nucleotides are TGTGCCAGCAGCTTAAGAGGGGGACAGAACTCTGGAAACACCATATACTTT. The whole variable domain, filled in from reference TRBV7-2 and TRBJ1-3, reads GAGVSQSPSNKVTEKGKDVELRCDPISGHTALYWYRQSLGQGLEFLIYFQGNSAPDKSGLPSDRFSAERTGGSVSTLTIQRTQQEDSAVYLCASSLRGGQNSGNTIYFGEGSWLTVV.

The rearrangement joins TRBV4-3 to TRBJ2-3; D unresolved. V dropped 2 bases and J dropped 0 bases, with 9 bases sitting between them. CDR3 size: 15 residues. Germline-derived CDR1 and CDR2 are LGHNA and YSLEER. The CDR3 DNA reads as TGCGCCAGCAGCCAATCAGTACTTAGCACAGATACGCAGTATTTT. It yields the protein CASSQSVLSTDTQYF.

The chain carries TRBV4-1 and TRBJ2-3, with 10 bases lining up with TRBD2. The trim removed 4 bases at V and 6 bases at J, leaving 13 bases unmatched. CDR1 and CDR2 from the germline V gene are MGHRA and YSYEKL. This CDR3 spans 17 amino acids. DNA of the CDR3: TGCGCCAGCAGCCTCGGGGCTAGCGGGAGCGCGGTGGATACGCAGTATTTT. Its translation is CASSLGASGSAVDTQYF.

The rearrangement uses TRBV19 and TRBJ2-2; D remains ambiguous. V was clipped by 6 bases and J by 2 bases, with 10 bases between them. The CDR3 loop spans 14 amino acids. The V gene's germline CDR1 is LNHDA and CDR2 SQIVND (reference sequence). This CDR3 reads CASSDRSNTGELFF. CDR3 nucleotides: TGTGCCAGTAGCGATAGGAGCAACACCGGGGAGCTGTTTTTT.

The CDR3 sequence is CAWTSGKRGELFF. The CDR3 nucleotides read TGTGCCTGGACTAGCGGGAAGAGGGGGGAGCTGTTTTTT. V and J are TRBV30 and TRBJ2-2, with TRBD2 matching 9 bases. Germline CDR1 reads GTSNPN; CDR2 reads SVGIG (reference sequence). The J segment lost 8 bases and the V segment lost 4 bases, leaving 5 bases of the junction unmatched. This CDR3 region has 13 residues. The full variable domain, rest sourced from reference TRBV30 and TRBJ2-2, is SQTIHQWPATLVQPVGSPLSLECTVEGTSNPNLYWYRQAAGRGLQLLFYSVGIGQISSEVPQNLSASRPQDRQFILSSKKLLLSDSGFYLCAWTSGKRGELFFGEGSRLTVL.

The rearrangement links TRBV5-1 to TRBJ1-5; perhaps TRBD1 as D (6 bases). CDR1 and CDR2 from the germline V gene are SGHRS and YFSETQ. Trimming removed 5 bases from V and 0 bases from J, with 12 bases in between. CDR3 length: 15 amino acids. CDR3 coding DNA: TGCGCCAGCAGTCCGGGGGCGCATAGCAATCAGCCCCAGCATTTT. Protein sequence: CASSPGAHSNQPQHF.

The chain has TRBV5-8 and TRBJ2-7, with TRBD1 matching 9 bases. CDR3 length: 18 residues. Looked up from germline, CDR1 is SGHTS and CDR2 is YDEGEE. V was pared by 3 bases and J by 4 bases, with 17 bases of the junction left unmatched. CDR3 in DNA: TGTGCCAGCAGCTCGAAGACGACCTCCGGGACAGGGAGGTACGAGCAGTACTTC. It codes for CASSSKTTSGTGRYEQYF.

V is TRBV27 and J is TRBJ1-3; 7 bases align to TRBD1. There are 14 residues in the CDR3. Germline CDR1 reads MNHEY; CDR2 reads SMNVEV (reference sequence). Trimming removed 6 bases from V and 2 bases from J; junction bases left unmatched: 4. CDR3 residues: CASSPDRPGNTIYF. In DNA, the CDR3 is TGTGCCAGCAGCCCGGACAGGCCTGGAAACACCATATATTTT.

Concerning this clone: One junction end disagrees with the germline gene, perhaps due to a read error. The sample contains more than one DNA sequence encoding this CDR3. The chain combines TRBV30 with TRBJ2-6, with D tentatively TRBD1 or TRBD2 (5 bases each). The CDR3 consists of 14 residues. Germline CDR1 and CDR2: GTSNPN and SVGIG (reference sequence). The CDR3 bases are TGTGCCTGGAGTGAGGGCTCCGGGGCCAACGTCCTGACCTTC. Protein sequence: CAWSEGSGANVLTF.